A single sample is the source of the 24 T cell receptor beta chains below, sequenced in a study of a mutant IDH1 vaccine in newly diagnosed glioma. Antigens for these TCRs are unknown. Time point in this sample: week 11, during vaccination. The content of each vaccine dose was 300 ug of mutant IDH1 20-mer peptide, and topical imiquimod accompanied it. The repertoire was sequenced with immunoSEQ multiplex PCR; TCRdb's copy has only in-frame clones and lacks some. The sample lists approximately 40,000 clones; 84% were seen once. This material consisted of PBMCs, taken from a glioma patient whose treatment included an IDH1 peptide vaccine. The receptors were gathered from a man aged 35 to 55 with glioma.

In its sample, this clone was seen a few times. V usage is TRBV2 and J usage is TRBJ1-2, with D possibly being TRBD1 (6 bases). There are 16 residues in the CDR3. With 7 bases removed from V and 0 bases from J, the gap between germline ends came to 18 bases. Germline CDR1 is SNHLY and CDR2 is FYNNEI. Here the CDR3 DNA reads TGTGCCAGCATCAAACTGGACAGAACCTCTAACTATGGCTACACCTTC. Translating gives CASIKLDRTSNYGYTF.

The V and J genes are TRBV9 and TRBJ1-3; D is ambiguous. Germline V gives CDR1 SGDLS, CDR2 YYNGEE. This CDR3 contains 12 residues. V lost 6 bases and J 4 bases, leaving 8 bases between the germline ends. The CDR3 DNA is TGTGCCAGCAAGGCACAGGGAAACACCATATATTTT. It is translated as CASKAQGNTIYF.

CDR3 amino acids: CASSLGPMGNQPQHF. Here the CDR3 DNA reads TGCGCCAGCAGCTTGGGGCCCATGGGCAATCAGCCCCAGCATTTT. This sequence joins TRBV5-1 and TRBJ1-5; D unclear. Germline-derived CDR1 and CDR2 are SGHRS and YFSETQ. The CDR3 totals 15 residues. V was shortened by 0 bases and J by 2 bases, with 9 bases between the two germline ends. The complete variable domain, with remaining parts taken from reference TRBV5-1 and TRBJ1-5, reads KAGVTQTPRYLIKTRGQQVTLSCSPISGHRSVSWYQQTPGQGLQFLFEYFSETQRNKGNFPGRFSGRQFSNSRSEMNVSTLELGDSALYLCASSLGPMGNQPQHFGDGTRLSIL.

The chain is built from TRBV6-4 and TRBJ2-3; TRBD2 matches at 7 bases. Germline values: CDR1 MRHNA, CDR2 SNTAGT. The CDR3 contains 15 residues. The V and J ends lost 3 bases and 4 bases, in that order; junction bases with no gene match: 7. CDR3 sequence (DNA): TGTGCCAGCAGTGAGAGAGCGGGAAGCTCAGATACGCAGTATTTT. It is translated as CASSERAGSSDTQYF.

This rearrangement joins TRBV4-1 to TRBJ2-1, with D maybe TRBD2 (5 bases). Between the trimmed V and J ends, which lost 8 bases and 6 bases, there was a span of 11 bases. The CDR3 has 12 residues. Germline V gene sequence: CDR1 MGHRA, CDR2 YSYEKL. CDR3 sequence (DNA): TGCGCCAGCGGCGGGCGATTCAATGAGCAGTTCTTC. Protein product: CASGGRFNEQFF.

J is TRBJ2-7 and V is TRBV7-2; 8 positions agree with TRBD2. The germline gives CDR1 SGHTA, CDR2 FQGNSA. The CDR3 is made up of 13 amino acids. V dropped 5 bases and J dropped 5; count of bases not matched to a gene: 5. The CDR3 DNA follows: TGTGCCAGCAGCCGCGGGACTAGTAACGAGCAGTACTTC. Its translation: CASSRGTSNEQYF.

This clone was seen once. The chain recombines TRBV5-1 with TRBJ2-5; TRBD2 aligns across 8 bases. The CDR3 contains 16 residues. V dropped 0 bases and J dropped 6; count of bases not matched to a gene: 10. Germline V lookup: CDR1 SGHRS, CDR2 YFSETQ. Written as DNA, the CDR3 is TGCGCCAGCAGCTTGGCCGGGTCCGGGGGGGGGAAGACCCAGTACTTC. Amino acids: CASSLAGSGGGKTQYF.

The rearrangement joins TRBV7-2 to TRBJ2-4; the match to TRBD2 covers 9 bases. The germline V gene encodes CDR1 SGHTA and CDR2 FQGNSA. This CDR3 is built from 19 residues. The V segment lost 1 base and the J segment 1 base; nucleotides outside the gene matches: 11. Here the CDR3 DNA reads TGTGCCAGCAGCTTAGGGGCCCCTAGCGGGAAGGGGGCCAAAAACATTCAGTACTTC. Translating gives CASSLGAPSGKGAKNIQYF.

The rearrangement joins TRBV5-3 to TRBJ1-2, with TRBD1 matching 9 bases. TRBV5-3 is placed among ORFs of uncertain function. V shed 5 bases, J shed 2 bases, and the junction held 10 bases outside the gene matches. This CDR3 is 16 amino acids long. CDR3 protein: CARRRGQGLGNYGYTF. The CDR3 nucleotides read TGTGCCAGAAGGCGAGGACAGGGGCTGGGGAACTATGGCTACACCTTC.

Comments on this clone: Its ends do not fully match the called genes, so a read error is possible. The chain combines TRBV29-1 with TRBJ2-3, with TRBD2 matching 10 bases. The CDR3 consists of 12 residues. Germline values: CDR1 SQVTM, CDR2 ANQGSEA. CDR3 residues: CSVESGRAGRHF. DNA of the CDR3: TGCAGCGTTGAGAGCGGGAGGGCCGGGCGGCATTTT.

The gene calls are TRBV12-5 and TRBJ2-7; D is uncertain. Germline V gene data show CDR1 as LGHNT and CDR2 as FRNRAP. The CDR3 contains 13 residues. V lost 3 bases and J 2 bases, leaving 8 bases between the germline ends. CDR3 nucleotides: TGTGCTAGTGGTTTCCGTGGGCCCTACGAGCAGTACTTC. Its translation: CASGFRGPYEQYF.

V usage is TRBV2 and J usage is TRBJ1-2; a weak D match, TRBD1 (6 bases). CDR1 and CDR2 from the germline V gene are SNHLY and FYNNEI. The ends were cut back, 7 bases at V and 4 bases at J, with 16 bases in the middle. The CDR3 length is 14 residues. Written as DNA, the CDR3 is TGTGCCAGCATCTCCGGGACAAGGCCCTATGGCTACACCTTC. Protein: CASISGTRPYGYTF.

The V call is TRBV6-1, the J call TRBJ1-2; perhaps TRBD1 as D (5 bases). The V end lost 1 base, the J end lost 1 base, and 13 bases lay between the germline ends. The CDR3 has 16 residues. In germline, CDR1 is MNHNS, CDR2 SASEGT. Written as DNA, the CDR3 is TGTGCCAGCAGTGAAGGGTACCGGGGCCTTAACTATGGCTACACCTTC. Protein: CASSEGYRGLNYGYTF.

The chain links TRBV9 to TRBJ2-7, with D uncertain. The CDR3 consists of 12 residues. CDR1 is SGDLS and CDR2 is YYNGEE in the germline V gene. V lost 0 bases, J lost 1 base, and 2 bases lay in between. The CDR3 nucleotides read TGTGCCAGCAGCGTAGAATCCTACGAGCAGTACTTC. This sequence encodes CASSVESYEQYF.

DNA for the CDR3: TGCGCCAGCAGCCCCGGCACCGGGGAGCTGTTTTTT. As protein: CASSPGTGELFF. V gene TRBV4-1 combines with J gene TRBJ2-2, with D hard to call. The CDR3 runs 12 residues. V lost 4 bases to trimming and J lost 4 bases, with 4 bases between them. Germline V CDR1 and CDR2: MGHRA, YSYEKL.

This clone showed up just a few times. The rearrangement uses TRBV5-1 and TRBJ1-1; D gene uncertain. Trimming shortened V by 0 bases and J by 4 bases, and 10 bases separated the two germline ends. The CDR3 is 14 residues long. CDR1 is SGHRS and CDR2 is YFSETQ in the germline V gene. In nucleotides, the CDR3 is TGCGCCAGCAGCTTGGAGCGGGGAGGCACTGAAGCTTTCTTT. Translated, it gives CASSLERGGTEAFF.

The chain uses TRBV25-1 and TRBJ1-1; D gene uncertain. The CDR3 runs 12 residues. The ends were cut back, 5 bases at V and 6 bases at J, with 10 bases in the middle. Germline V CDR1 and CDR2: MGHDK, SYGVNS. The CDR3 nucleotides are TGTGCCAGCAGTCGGAGGGAAGCTGAAGCTTTCTTT. It specifies CASSRREAEAFF.

The chain links TRBV27 to TRBJ1-5; 7 bases agree with TRBD1. Germline V gene sequence: CDR1 MNHEY, CDR2 SMNVEV (reference sequence). This CDR3 comprises 13 residues. The trim removed 6 bases at V and 7 bases at J, leaving 6 bases unmatched. CDR3 nucleotide sequence: TGTGCCAGCAGCCCGACAGGGATCCAGCCCCAGCATTTT. Its translation is CASSPTGIQPQHF.

The V gene is TRBV6-1, the J gene TRBJ2-7; D possibly corresponds to TRBD1 (6 bases). Trimming took 5 bases from V and 3 from J, leaving 17 bases between them. The CDR3 is 15 residues long. CDR1 and CDR2 (germline): MNHNS, SASEGT. The CDR3 protein is CASSISHTGIYEQYF. The CDR3 bases are TGTGCCAGCAGTATCTCCCACACAGGGATCTACGAGCAGTACTTC.

The chain employs TRBV14 and TRBJ2-5; 7 bases match TRBD2. CDR1 and CDR2 (germline): SGHDN, FVKESK. The CDR3 is made up of 17 amino acids. J lost 4 bases, V lost 0 bases, and 11 bases had no gene match. CDR3 sequence: CASSQELGLAGGETQYF. In DNA form, the CDR3 reads TGTGCCAGCAGCCAAGAATTGGGCTTAGCGGGCGGAGAGACCCAGTACTTC.

The chain links TRBV6-5 to TRBJ2-3; D remains ambiguous. Trimming took 0 bases from V and 5 from J, leaving 12 bases between them. Germline lookup yields CDR1 MNHEY and CDR2 SVGAGI. The CDR3 extends over 15 amino acids. The CDR3 region has the DNA TGTGCCAGCAGTTACTCGAAGGCCCCGGGAGATACGCAGTATTTT. Protein product: CASSYSKAPGDTQYF.

V is TRBV6-1 and J is TRBJ1-5, with D possibly TRBD1 on 6 matching bases. The V end lost 5 bases, the J end lost 7 bases, and 12 bases lay between the germline ends. The length of the CDR3 is 13 residues. Germline V gene data show CDR1 as MNHNS and CDR2 as SASEGT. Written as DNA, the CDR3 is TGTGCCAGCAGTTCGGCAGGGGACCAGCCCCAGCATTTT. Its protein is CASSSAGDQPQHF.

V gene TRBV27 combines with J gene TRBJ2-2; the match to TRBD2 covers 11 bases. With 6 bases clipped from V and 5 bases from J, the junction kept 2 bases outside the gene matches. Germline-derived CDR1 and CDR2 are MNHEY and SMNVEV (reference sequence). The CDR3 consists of 14 residues. CDR3 region: CASRGLAETGELFF. CDR3 DNA: TGTGCCAGCAGGGGACTAGCGGAGACCGGGGAGCTGTTTTTT.

This chain connects TRBV4-3 to TRBJ2-7; TRBD2 matches 9 bases. V was pared by 0 bases and J by 4 bases, with 13 bases of the junction left unmatched. Germline V lookup: CDR1 LGHNA, CDR2 YSLEER. The CDR3 spans 18 residues. The chain's CDR3 is CASSQDNRLAGLIYEQYF. CDR3 bases: TGCGCCAGCAGCCAAGATAACAGGCTAGCGGGACTTATTTACGAGCAGTACTTC.